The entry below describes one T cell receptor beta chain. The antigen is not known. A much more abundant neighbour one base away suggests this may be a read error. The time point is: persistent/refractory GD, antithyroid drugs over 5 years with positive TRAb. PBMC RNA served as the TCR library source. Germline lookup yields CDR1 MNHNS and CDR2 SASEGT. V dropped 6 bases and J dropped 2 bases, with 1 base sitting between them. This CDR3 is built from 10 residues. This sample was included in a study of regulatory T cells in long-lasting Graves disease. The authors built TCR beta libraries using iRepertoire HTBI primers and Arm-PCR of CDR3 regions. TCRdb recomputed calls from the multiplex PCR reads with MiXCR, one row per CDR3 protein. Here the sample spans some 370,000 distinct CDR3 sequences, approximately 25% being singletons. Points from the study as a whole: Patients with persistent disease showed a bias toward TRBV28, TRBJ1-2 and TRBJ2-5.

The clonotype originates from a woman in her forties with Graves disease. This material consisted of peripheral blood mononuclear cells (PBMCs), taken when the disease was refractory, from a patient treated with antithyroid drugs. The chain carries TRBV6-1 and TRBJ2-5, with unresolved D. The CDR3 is CASRQETQYF. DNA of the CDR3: TGTGCCAGCAGACAAGAGACCCAGTACTTC.